This TCR beta chain was identified during a study of response to subunit inactivated influenza vaccine. The CDR3 contains 11 residues. V was pared by 6 bases and J by 9 bases, with 12 bases between. Germline CDR1 is MNHEY and CDR2 is SMNVEV (reference sequence). A single record per CDR3 protein comes from TCRdb applying MiXCR to the RT-PCR reads. The data contain about 570,000 distinct CDR3 sequences, approximately 10% of them singletons. The sample also formed part of further work on T cells expressing NK-cell markers. From that report: TCR beta cDNA was made by 5'RACE template switching with UMIs. Sequenced donors, eight in total, included seven who were HCMV-seropositive and one who was seronegative. For four donors, these clonotypes were likewise the leading ones in the CD3+CD56-NKG2C+ fraction.

The gene calls are TRBV27 and TRBJ2-7, with D unresolved. The source material was PBMCs from blood, sampled on the day of vaccination. This TCR was recovered from a man in his fifties who received an inactivated influenza vaccine. CDR3 loop: CASSTAMVQYF. The CDR3 DNA is TGTGCCAGCAGCACTGCGATGGTGCAGTACTTC.